The subject of this entry is one T cell receptor (beta chain). The sample originates from a study of blood T cell repertoires in COVID-19. V was shortened by 7 bases and J by 7 bases, with 13 bases between the two germline ends. The CDR3 has 12 amino acids. Germline CDR1 and CDR2: ENHRY and SYGVKD. Participants were aged about 18 to 90 years, lived in over 20 US areas, and enrolled virtually. Categorization into cohorts depended on clinical history that participants reported. Methods used by the authors: Quantification of nucleated cells was approximated via reference gene primer amplification. Profiling relied on immunoSEQ multiplex PCR, and the TCRdb table lists in-frame clones only, not all of them. V, J and clone size are taken as reported in that table, and D and trimming were inferred from the DNA itself. The data contain over 130,000 clones, 84% of them singletons.

The rearrangement joins TRBV10-3 to TRBJ1-2; D gene ambiguous. The TCR comes from a woman in her fifties or sixties with acute COVID-19. Sequenced input: PBMCs or T cells enriched from blood (not recorded which). CDR3 in DNA: TGTGCCATCATGGGGTTCGGGGTTGGCTACACCTTC. Translated: CAIMGFGVGYTF.